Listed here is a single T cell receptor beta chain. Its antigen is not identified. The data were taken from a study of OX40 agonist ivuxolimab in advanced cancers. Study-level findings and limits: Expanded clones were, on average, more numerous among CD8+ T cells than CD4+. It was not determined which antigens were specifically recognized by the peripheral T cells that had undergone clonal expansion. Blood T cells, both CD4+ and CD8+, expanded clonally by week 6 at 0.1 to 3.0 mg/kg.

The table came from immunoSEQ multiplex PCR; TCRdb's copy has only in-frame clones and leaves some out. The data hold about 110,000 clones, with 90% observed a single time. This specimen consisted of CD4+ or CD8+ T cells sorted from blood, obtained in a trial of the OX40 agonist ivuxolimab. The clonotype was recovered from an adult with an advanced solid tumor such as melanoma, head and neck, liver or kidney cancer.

In DNA form, the CDR3 reads TGCGCCAGCAGCTTGGCCCCGGTAGCCACCTACAATGAGCAGTTCTTC. Translated: CASSLAPVATYNEQFF. J is TRBJ2-1 and V is TRBV5-1; D is uncertain. The V end lost 0 bases, the J end lost 2 bases, and 12 bases lay between the germline ends. CDR3 length equals 16 residues. The germline gives CDR1 SGHRS, CDR2 YFSETQ.